These 19 T cell receptor beta chains share one sample of origin, sequenced in a study of T cell clonality in common variable immunodeficiency. Assay: immunoSEQ multiplex PCR; the TCRdb copy retains only in-frame clones and omits some. The sample shows fewer than 50,000 clones, none of them appearing just once. Input material: peripheral blood mononuclear cells. All receptors derive from a person between 18 and 75 years old in good health.

At least ten counts were recorded for this clone. The CDR3 end falls 3 residues outside the read, so it is completed with the germline J gene. The chain is built from TRBV20-1 and TRBJ1-5; 8 nucleotides agree with TRBD1. V lost 4 bases, J lost 6 bases, and 5 bases stayed unmatched. The CDR3 spans 13 residues. Germline V gene sequence: CDR1 DFQATT, CDR2 SNEGSKA (reference sequence). The CDR3 spells CSATGGGVQPQHF. CDR3 DNA (partial): TGCAGTGCTACAGGGGGCGGGGTTCAGCCC.

The sample holds many counts of this clone. The read stops 3 residues short of the end of the CDR3; the missing end is completed from the germline J gene. The rearrangement uses TRBV10-1 and TRBJ2-3, with 8 positions matching TRBD1. Germline V CDR1 and CDR2: WNHNN, SYGVQD (reference sequence). Unmatched junction bases numbered 3, after V lost 3 bases and J lost 1 base. This CDR3 has 15 amino acids. CDR3 DNA (partial): TGCGCCAGCAGTGATCCGGACAGGGGCACAGATACG. Protein: CASSDPDRGTDT. The complete CDR3 protein is CASSDPDRGTDTQYF.

This clone has ten or more counts. The read terminates 3 residues ahead of where the CDR3 ends, so the germline J gene completes it. The chain uses TRBV6-2 or TRBV6-3 and TRBJ2-5; 8 bases are a match to TRBD1. From germline, CDR1 is MNHEY and CDR2 SVGEGT. The CDR3 covers 13 residues. V was pared by 8 bases and J by 4 bases, with 6 bases of the junction left unmatched. The CDR3 DNA, read in part, is TGTGCCAGCGGCCAGGGGGCAGCAGAGACC. Translated, it gives CASGQGAAET. The whole CDR3 region reads CASGQGAAETQYF.

This clone was detected many times. The read falls 3 residues short of the CDR3 end, and the missing part is taken from the germline J gene. This chain uses TRBV19 with TRBJ2-5; 10 bases are a match to TRBD1. The junction had 5 bases not matched to a gene; V was cut back by 5 bases and J by 5 bases. Germline CDR1 LNHDA, CDR2 SQIVND (reference sequence). The CDR3 extends over 14 amino acids. CDR3 loop: CASSGRDRGETQYF. The DNA read from the CDR3 is TGTGCCAGTAGTGGCCGGGACAGGGGTGAGACC.

This clone was observed at least ten times. The observed sequence ends 3 residues before the CDR3 terminus, with the missing tail filled in from the germline J gene. The chain links TRBV7-9 to TRBJ1-2; TRBD1 agrees at 8 bases. CDR3 size: 13 residues. Unmatched junction bases numbered 3, after V lost 5 bases and J lost 4 bases. CDR1 and CDR2 (germline): SEHNR, FQNEAQ (reference sequence). The chain's CDR3 is CASSRDRIYGYTF. CDR3 DNA (partial): TGTGCCAGCAGCCGGGACAGGATCTATGGC.

This clone was counted many times. The read halts 3 residues ahead of the CDR3 end, with the missing end drawn from the germline J gene. V gene TRBV6-1 combines with J gene TRBJ2-7; TRBD2 matches at 8 bases. The ends lost 1 base at V and 2 bases at J; junction bases unmatched: 4. The CDR3 has 15 amino acids. Germline CDR1 MNHNS, CDR2 SASEGT. The CDR3 DNA, read in part, is TGTGCCAGCAGTGAAGAGGCGGGGGGTCCCTACGAG. It translates to CASSEEAGGPYE. In full, the CDR3 reads CASSEEAGGPYEQYF.

This clone was picked up many times. The read halts 3 residues ahead of the CDR3 end, with the missing end drawn from the germline J gene. V gene TRBV28 combines with J gene TRBJ1-2, with TRBD1 matching 7 bases. The CDR3 runs 17 residues. The ends lost 7 bases at V and 1 base at J; junction bases unmatched: 15. Germline CDR1 MDHEN, CDR2 SYDVKM. The CDR3 here is CASIDGTETVINYGYTF. The CDR3 DNA, read in part, is TGTGCCAGCATCGACGGGACAGAGACTGTCATTAACTATGGC.

This clone was found many times. The CDR3 goes on 3 residues after the read ends, and that part is filled in from the germline J gene. This rearrangement joins TRBV19 to TRBJ2-1, with a weak D call TRBD2 (6 bases). Per the germline V gene, CDR1 is LNHDA and CDR2 is SQIVND (reference sequence). Trimming removed 5 bases at V and 0 bases at J, with 14 bases between. The CDR3 is 16 amino acids. The CDR3 spells CASSAGNSGSYNEQFF. The sequenced part of the CDR3 DNA is TGTGCCAGTAGTGCCGGAAATAGCGGCTCCTACAATGAG.

This clone was picked up many times. Coverage ceases 3 residues before the CDR3 finishes, and the germline J gene fills in the end. V is TRBV2 and J is TRBJ2-5; 14 positions match TRBD2. Germline-derived CDR1 and CDR2 are SNHLY and FYNNEI. Trimming removed 6 bases from V and 4 bases from J; junction bases left unmatched: 4. The CDR3 sequence is 15 residues long. CDR3 amino acids: CASRMGLAGAETQYF. CDR3 DNA, as far as it was read: TGTGCCAGCAGGATGGGACTAGCGGGAGCAGAGACC.

At least ten counts were recorded for this clone. With the read ending 3 residues before the CDR3 end, the germline J gene is used to fill in that end. The V and J genes are TRBV30 and TRBJ1-2; D unclear. V was cut by 0 bases and J by 2 bases, with 13 bases left in between. Germline V lookup: CDR1 GTSNPN, CDR2 SVGIG (reference sequence). This CDR3 has 15 residues. CDR3 DNA (partial): TGTGCCTGGAGTGTAAGTCCCCCCCGGAACTATGGC. It specifies CAWSVSPPRNYG. The whole CDR3 is CAWSVSPPRNYGYTF.

This clone was seen repeatedly, ten times or more. The read comes to an end 3 residues before the CDR3 does, leaving the germline J gene to fill in the end. This chain links TRBV30 with TRBJ2-1; D gene uncertain. Germline-derived CDR1 and CDR2 are GTSNPN and SVGIG (reference sequence). The CDR3 has 14 residues. Between the trimmed V and J ends, which lost 0 bases and 3 bases, there was a span of 9 bases. The CDR3 bases that were read are TGTGCCTGGAGTGTGAACTATCTCTACAATGAG. Encoded protein: CAWSVNYLYNE. In full, the CDR3 reads CAWSVNYLYNEQFF.

In this sample, this clone turned up many times. The sequenced CDR3 bases are TGCGCCAGCAGCCCATCCCCGGGACAGAGCAATCAGCCC. It translates to CASSPSPGQSNQP. The whole CDR3 region reads CASSPSPGQSNQPQHF. The chain recombines TRBV5-1 with TRBJ1-5, with 7 positions matching TRBD1. The CDR3 is cut off 3 residues early in the read; its end comes from the germline J gene. The germline CDR1 and CDR2 sequences are SGHRS and YFSETQ. With 4 bases clipped from V and 1 base from J, the junction kept 8 bases outside the gene matches. The CDR3 sequence is 16 residues long.

This clone showed up many times. The CDR3 goes on 3 residues after the read ends, and that part is filled in from the germline J gene. The gene calls are TRBV7-8 and TRBJ2-4; D could derive from TRBD1 or TRBD2 (5 bases each). The CDR3 is 16 amino acids. Germline CDR1 and CDR2: SGHVS and FQNEAQ. V was cut by 5 bases and J by 7 bases, with 21 bases left in between. CDR3: CASSRRQRERWNIQYF. The CDR3 DNA, read in part, is TGTGCCAGCAGCAGGCGACAGAGGGAGAGGTGGAACATT.

This clone was counted at least ten times. The read comes to an end 3 residues before the CDR3 does, leaving the germline J gene to fill in the end. The V and J genes are TRBV19 and TRBJ2-3; perhaps TRBD1 as D (5 bases). Trimming pared 7 bases from V and 3 bases from J, leaving 14 bases between. The CDR3 is made up of 14 amino acids. The germline V gene encodes CDR1 LNHDA and CDR2 SQIVND (reference sequence). The CDR3 bases that were read are TGTGCCAGTATGGATCCAGGGAATACAGATACG. Its protein product is CASMDPGNTDT. The CDR3 as a whole reads CASMDPGNTDTQYF.

This clone was picked up many times. The CDR3 goes on 3 residues after the read ends, and that part is filled in from the germline J gene. The V call is TRBV9, the J call TRBJ2-1; the D is unclear. There are 12 residues in the CDR3. Germline V CDR1 and CDR2: SGDLS, YYNGEE. V lost 2 bases and J 5 bases, leaving 5 bases between the germline ends. The part of the CDR3 DNA that was read is TGTGCCAGCAGCGTTTTAGACAATGAG. It specifies CASSVLDNE. The CDR3, in full, reads CASSVLDNEQFF.

This clone has ten or more counts. From the germline J gene comes the end of the CDR3, since the read stops 3 residues before it. The chain employs TRBV18 and TRBJ2-1; 11 bases line up with TRBD2. After removal of 3 bases from V and 6 bases from J, the junction contained 4 bases not matched to a gene. This CDR3 comprises 15 residues. CDR1 and CDR2 from the germline V gene are KGHSH and LQKENI. The covered CDR3 bases are TGTGCCAGCTCACCGGGACTAGCGGTAATCAATGAG. This codes for CASSPGLAVINE. The whole CDR3 protein is CASSPGLAVINEQFF. The variable domain in full, with the rest retrieved from reference TRBV18 and TRBJ2-1, is NAGVMQNPRHLVRRRGQEARLRCSPMKGHSHVYWYRQLPEEGLKFMVYLQKENIIDESGMPKERFSAEFPKEGPSILRIQQVVRGDSAAYFCASSPGLAVINEQFFGPGTRLTVL.

This clone was counted many times. The sequenced part of the CDR3 DNA is TGTGCCAGCAGTGACTCCTGGCGGGGGGACACCGGGGAG. This translates into CASSDSWRGDTGE. The whole CDR3 sequence reads CASSDSWRGDTGELFF. The chain recombines TRBV6-4 with TRBJ2-2, with 8 positions matching TRBD2. With the read ending 3 residues before the CDR3 end, the germline J gene is used to fill in that end. The V gene end was trimmed by 0 bases and the J gene end by 3 bases; junction bases not matched to a gene: 3. CDR3 length equals 16 residues. Germline V gives CDR1 MRHNA, CDR2 SNTAGT.

The sample holds many counts of this clone. Partial CDR3 DNA: TGTGCCAGTAGTAGGGGGGACAGGGGGGTTTCCAACTATGGC. Protein: CASSRGDRGVSNYG. From start to end, the CDR3 is CASSRGDRGVSNYGYTF. The chain uses TRBV19 and TRBJ1-2, with 11 bases that match TRBD1. The read is 3 residues too short to cover the CDR3 end, so that end is filled in from the germline J gene. The germline gives CDR1 LNHDA, CDR2 SQIVND (reference sequence). The CDR3 loop spans 17 amino acids. The ends lost 4 bases at V and 2 bases at J; junction bases unmatched: 9.

This clone showed up many times. The sequenced fragment ends 3 residues before the CDR3 boundary, so the rest is inferred from the germline J gene. V gene TRBV5-6 combines with J gene TRBJ2-7; TRBD1 is a possible D gene (5 bases). V was clipped by 4 bases and J by 0 bases, with 14 bases between them. The CDR3 has 15 residues. Germline V gives CDR1 SGHDT, CDR2 YYEEEE. Incomplete CDR3 DNA: TGTGCCAGCAGCATTATGAGACAGCACTCCTACGAG. This translates into CASSIMRQHSYE. The full CDR3 protein is CASSIMRQHSYEQYF.